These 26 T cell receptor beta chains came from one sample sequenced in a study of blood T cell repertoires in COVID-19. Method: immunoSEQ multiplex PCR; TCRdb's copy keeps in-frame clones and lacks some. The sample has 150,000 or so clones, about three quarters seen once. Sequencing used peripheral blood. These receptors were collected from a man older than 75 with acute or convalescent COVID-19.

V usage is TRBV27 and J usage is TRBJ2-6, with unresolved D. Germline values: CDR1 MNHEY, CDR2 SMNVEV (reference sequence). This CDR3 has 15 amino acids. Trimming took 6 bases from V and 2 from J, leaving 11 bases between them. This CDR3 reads CASSLSLAGANVLTF. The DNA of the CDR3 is TGTGCCAGCAGCCTAAGCTTGGCTGGGGCCAACGTCCTGACTTTC.

CDR3 amino acids: CASSLGTSASTDTQYF. CDR3 DNA sequence: TGCGCCAGCAGCTTGGGGACTAGCGCTAGCACAGATACGCAGTATTTT. This rearrangement joins TRBV5-1 to TRBJ2-3, with 9 bases matching TRBD2. V lost 0 bases to trimming and J lost 0 bases; unmatched junction nucleotides: 2. The CDR3 length is 16 residues. CDR1 is SGHRS and CDR2 is YFSETQ in the germline V gene. Full variable domain (outside the CDR3, taken from reference TRBV5-1 and TRBJ2-3): KAGVTQTPRYLIKTRGQQVTLSCSPISGHRSVSWYQQTPGQGLQFLFEYFSETQRNKGNFPGRFSGRQFSNSRSEMNVSTLELGDSALYLCASSLGTSASTDTQYFGPGTRLTVL.

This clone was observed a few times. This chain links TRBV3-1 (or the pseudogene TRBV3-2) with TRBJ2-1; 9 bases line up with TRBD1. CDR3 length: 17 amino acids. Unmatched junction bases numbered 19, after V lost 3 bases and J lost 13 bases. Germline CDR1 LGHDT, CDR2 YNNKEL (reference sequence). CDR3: CASSQLPPSQGAGNQFF. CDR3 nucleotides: TGTGCCAGCAGCCAGCTCCCCCCGTCACAGGGGGCAGGTAATCAGTTCTTC.

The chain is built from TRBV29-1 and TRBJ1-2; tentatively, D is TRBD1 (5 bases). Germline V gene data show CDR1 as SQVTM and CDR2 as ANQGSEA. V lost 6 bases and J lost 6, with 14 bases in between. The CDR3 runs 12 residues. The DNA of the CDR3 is TGCAGCGTAGGAGAACAGGCGGATGGCTACACCTTC. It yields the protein CSVGEQADGYTF. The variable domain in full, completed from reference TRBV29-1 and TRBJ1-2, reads SAVISQKPSRDICQRGTSLTIQCQVDSQVTMMFWYRQQPGQSLTLIATANQGSEATYESGFVIDKFPISRPNLTFSTLTVSNMSPEDSSIYLCSVGEQADGYTFGSGTRLTVV.

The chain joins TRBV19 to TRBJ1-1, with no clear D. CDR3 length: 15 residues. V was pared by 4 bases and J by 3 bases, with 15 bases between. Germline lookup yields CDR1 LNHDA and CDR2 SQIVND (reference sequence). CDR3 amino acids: CASSRAGNGDTEAFF. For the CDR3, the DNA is TGTGCCAGTAGTAGGGCGGGGAACGGGGACACTGAAGCTTTCTTT.

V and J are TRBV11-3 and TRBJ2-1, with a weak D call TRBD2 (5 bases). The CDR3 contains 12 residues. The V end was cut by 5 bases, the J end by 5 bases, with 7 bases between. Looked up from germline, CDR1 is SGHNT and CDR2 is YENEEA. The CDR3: CASSARDNEQFF. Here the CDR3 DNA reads TGTGCCAGCAGCGCGAGGGACAATGAGCAGTTCTTC.

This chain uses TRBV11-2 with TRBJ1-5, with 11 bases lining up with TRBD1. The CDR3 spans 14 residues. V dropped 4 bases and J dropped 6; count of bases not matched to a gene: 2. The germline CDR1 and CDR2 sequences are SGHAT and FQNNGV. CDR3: CASSSGTGGQPQHF. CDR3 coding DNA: TGTGCCAGCAGCTCTGGGACAGGGGGTCAGCCCCAGCATTTT.

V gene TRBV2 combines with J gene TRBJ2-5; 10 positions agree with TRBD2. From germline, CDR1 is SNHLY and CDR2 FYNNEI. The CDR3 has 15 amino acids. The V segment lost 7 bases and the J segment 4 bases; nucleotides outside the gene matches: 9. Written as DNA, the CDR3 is TGTGCCAGCACCCGGCCAGCGGGGGGGCGAGAGACCCAGTACTTC. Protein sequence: CASTRPAGGRETQYF.

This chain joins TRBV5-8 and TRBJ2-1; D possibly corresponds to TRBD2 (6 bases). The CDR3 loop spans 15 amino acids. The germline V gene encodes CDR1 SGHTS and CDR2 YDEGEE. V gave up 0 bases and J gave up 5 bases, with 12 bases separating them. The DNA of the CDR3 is TGTGCCAGCAGCTTGGGAACTAGCTTCCACAATGAGCAGTTCTTC. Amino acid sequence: CASSLGTSFHNEQFF.

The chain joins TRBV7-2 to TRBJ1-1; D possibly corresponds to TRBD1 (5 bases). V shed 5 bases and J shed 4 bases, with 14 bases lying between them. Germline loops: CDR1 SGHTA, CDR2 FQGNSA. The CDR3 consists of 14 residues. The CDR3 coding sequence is TGTGCCAGCAGCCCCACCGGGGGACTCACTGAAGCTTTCTTT. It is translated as CASSPTGGLTEAFF. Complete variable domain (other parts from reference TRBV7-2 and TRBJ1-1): GAGVSQSPSNKVTEKGKDVELRCDPISGHTALYWYRQSLGQGLEFLIYFQGNSAPDKSGLPSDRFSAERTGGSVSTLTIQRTQQEDSAVYLCASSPTGGLTEAFFGQGTRLTVV.

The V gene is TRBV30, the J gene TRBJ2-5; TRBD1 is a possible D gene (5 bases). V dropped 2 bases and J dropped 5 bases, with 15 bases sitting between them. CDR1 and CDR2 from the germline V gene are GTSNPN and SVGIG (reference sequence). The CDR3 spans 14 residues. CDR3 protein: CAWSTGALGETQYF. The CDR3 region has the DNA TGTGCCTGGAGTACAGGTGCCTTGGGGGAGACCCAGTACTTC.

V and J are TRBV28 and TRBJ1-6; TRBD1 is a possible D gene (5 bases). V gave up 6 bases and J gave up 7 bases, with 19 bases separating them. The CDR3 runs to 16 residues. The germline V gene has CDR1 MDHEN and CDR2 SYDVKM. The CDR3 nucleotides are TGTGCCAGCAGGCCTTCACAGGCAATAGAGAATTCACCCCTCCACTTT. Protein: CASRPSQAIENSPLHF.

The CDR3 DNA is TGTGCCAGCAGTTACGATCGAGGACAGGGGTTAGGAGAGCAGTACTTC. Its translation: CASSYDRGQGLGEQYF. The chain combines TRBV6-5 with TRBJ2-7; 9 bases line up with TRBD1. Germline V gives CDR1 MNHEY, CDR2 SVGAGI. This CDR3 region has 16 residues. With 2 bases clipped from V and 7 bases from J, the junction kept 12 bases outside the gene matches.

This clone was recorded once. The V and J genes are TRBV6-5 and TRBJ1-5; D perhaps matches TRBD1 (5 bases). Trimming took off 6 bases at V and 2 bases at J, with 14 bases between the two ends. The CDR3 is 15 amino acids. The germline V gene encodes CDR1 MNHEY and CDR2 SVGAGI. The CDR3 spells CASRSDSSRNQPQHF. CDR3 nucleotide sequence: TGTGCCAGCAGATCAGACAGCTCGCGCAATCAGCCCCAGCATTTT.

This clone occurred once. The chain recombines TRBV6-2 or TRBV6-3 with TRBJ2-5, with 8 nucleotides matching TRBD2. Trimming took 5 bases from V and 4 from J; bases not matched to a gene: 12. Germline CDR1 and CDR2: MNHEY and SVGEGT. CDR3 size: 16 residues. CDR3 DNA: TGTGCCAGCAGTACGATCAGCGGGGGCCTTGGAGAGACCCAGTACTTC. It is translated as CASSTISGGLGETQYF.

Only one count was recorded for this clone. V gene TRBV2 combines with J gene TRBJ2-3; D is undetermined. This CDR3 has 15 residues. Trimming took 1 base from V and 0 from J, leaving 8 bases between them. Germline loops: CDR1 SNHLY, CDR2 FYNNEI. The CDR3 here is CASSEVGSSTDTQYF. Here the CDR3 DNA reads TGTGCCAGCAGTGAAGTGGGCTCAAGCACAGATACGCAGTATTTT.

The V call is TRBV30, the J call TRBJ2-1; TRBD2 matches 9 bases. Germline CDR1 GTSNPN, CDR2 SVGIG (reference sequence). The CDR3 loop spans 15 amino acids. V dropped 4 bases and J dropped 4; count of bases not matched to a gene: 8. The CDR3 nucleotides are TGTGCCTGGACTTTGGGGACTAGCCGATACAATGAGCAGTTCTTC. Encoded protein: CAWTLGTSRYNEQFF.

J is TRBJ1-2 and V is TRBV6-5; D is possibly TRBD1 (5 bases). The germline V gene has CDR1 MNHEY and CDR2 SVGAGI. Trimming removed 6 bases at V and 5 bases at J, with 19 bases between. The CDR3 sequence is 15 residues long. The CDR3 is CASSPGGGAGYGYTF. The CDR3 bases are TGTGCCAGCAGCCCCGGGGGAGGGGCCGGGTATGGCTACACCTTC.

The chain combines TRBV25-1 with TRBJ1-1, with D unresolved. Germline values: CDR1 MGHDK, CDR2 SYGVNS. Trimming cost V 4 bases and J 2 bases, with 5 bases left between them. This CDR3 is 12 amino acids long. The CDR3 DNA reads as TGTGCCAGCAGTGCCCTTAACACTGAAGCTTTCTTT. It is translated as CASSALNTEAFF.

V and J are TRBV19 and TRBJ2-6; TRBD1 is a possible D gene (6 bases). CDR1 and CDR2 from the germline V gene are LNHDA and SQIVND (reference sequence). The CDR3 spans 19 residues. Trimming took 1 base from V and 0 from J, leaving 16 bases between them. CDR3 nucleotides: TGTGCCAGTAGTATAGGATCCCGACAGGTCCTCTCTGGGGCCAACGTCCTGACTTTC. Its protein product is CASSIGSRQVLSGANVLTF.

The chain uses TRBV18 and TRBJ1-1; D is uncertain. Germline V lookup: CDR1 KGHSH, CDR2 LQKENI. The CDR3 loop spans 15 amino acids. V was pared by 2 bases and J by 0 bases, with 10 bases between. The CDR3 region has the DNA TGTGCCAGCTCACCAACGGCAACTATGAACACTGAAGCTTTCTTT. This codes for CASSPTATMNTEAFF.

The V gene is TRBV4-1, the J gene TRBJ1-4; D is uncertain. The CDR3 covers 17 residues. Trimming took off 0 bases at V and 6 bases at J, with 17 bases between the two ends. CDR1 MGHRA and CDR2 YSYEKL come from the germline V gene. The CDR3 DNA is TGCGCCAGCAGCCAAGAGAGGGTCATATTACCCTATGAAAAACTGTTTTTT. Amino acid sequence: CASSQERVILPYEKLFF.

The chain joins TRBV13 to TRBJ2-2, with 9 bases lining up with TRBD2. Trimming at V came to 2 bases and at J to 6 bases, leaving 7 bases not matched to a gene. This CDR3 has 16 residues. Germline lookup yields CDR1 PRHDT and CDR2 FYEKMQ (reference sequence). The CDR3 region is CASSLRRGGLPGELFF. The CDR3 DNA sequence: TGTGCCAGCAGCTTAAGGCGGGGGGGCCTTCCCGGGGAGCTGTTTTTT.

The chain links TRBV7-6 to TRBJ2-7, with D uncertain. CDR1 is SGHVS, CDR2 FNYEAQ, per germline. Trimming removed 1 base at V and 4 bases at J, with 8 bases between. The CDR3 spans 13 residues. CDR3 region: CASSLEAQYEQYF. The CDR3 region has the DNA TGTGCCAGCAGCTTAGAGGCACAGTACGAGCAGTACTTC. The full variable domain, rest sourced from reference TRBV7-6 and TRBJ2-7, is GAGVSQSPRYKVTKRGQDVALRCDPISGHVSLYWYRQALGQGPEFLTYFNYEAQQDKSGLPNDRFSAERPEGSISTLTIQRTEQRDSAMYRCASSLEAQYEQYFGPGTRLTVT.

CDR3: CASSLSSWTTTDTQYF. As DNA, the CDR3 is TGTGCCAGCAGCTTGAGCTCTTGGACTACCACAGATACGCAGTATTTT. V gene TRBV7-2 combines with J gene TRBJ2-3, with TRBD2 as a possible D gene (6 bases). Between the trimmed V and J ends, which lost 3 bases and 2 bases, there was a span of 15 bases. CDR1 and CDR2 (germline): SGHTA, FQGNSA. CDR3 length: 16 amino acids.

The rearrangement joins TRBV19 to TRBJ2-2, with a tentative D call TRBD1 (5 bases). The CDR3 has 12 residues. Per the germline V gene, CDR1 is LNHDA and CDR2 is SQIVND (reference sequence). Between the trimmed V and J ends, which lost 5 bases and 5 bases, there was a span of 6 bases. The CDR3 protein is CASSQGTGELFF. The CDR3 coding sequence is TGTGCCAGTAGTCAGGGAACCGGGGAGCTGTTTTTT.